These 14 T cell receptor beta chains were all obtained from the same sample, sequenced in a study of shared clonotypes between healthy human individuals. Naive CD8 cells lacked CD45RO, underwent positive selection for CCR7 and left out terminally differentiated effector memory CD45RA+ cells. The table came from immunoSEQ multiplex PCR; TCRdb's copy has only in-frame clones and leaves some out. The sample has around 2,000,000 clones; roughly 94% are singletons. Sequencing input: naive CD8+ T cells sorted from blood. These receptors were taken from a young man in good health.

The chain uses TRBV4-1 and TRBJ2-7; D is unresolved. The CDR3 consists of 13 residues. From germline, CDR1 is MGHRA and CDR2 YSYEKL. Trimming pared 1 base from V and 7 bases from J, leaving 11 bases between. CDR3 loop: CASSQVARLEQYF. CDR3 coding DNA: TGCGCCAGCAGCCAAGTTGCGCGCCTAGAGCAGTACTTC.

Points on this clone: At the DNA level, this CDR3 is encoded by other sequences in the same sample as well. This chain joins TRBV7-9 and TRBJ1-1; tentatively, D is TRBD1 (5 bases). The CDR3 covers 15 residues. Trimming left V 0 bases short and J 0 bases short, with 8 bases between. The germline V gene has CDR1 SEHNR and CDR2 FQNEAQ (reference sequence). Here the CDR3 reads CASSLAQGMNTEAFF. Written as DNA, the CDR3 is TGTGCCAGCAGCTTAGCCCAGGGAATGAACACTGAAGCTTTCTTT.

With respect to this clone: Other DNA sequences in the sample encode the same CDR3. V gene TRBV27 combines with J gene TRBJ2-3; possibly TRBD2 for D (6 bases). V lost 0 bases, J lost 1 base, and 11 bases lay in between. This CDR3 region has 16 residues. Per the germline V gene, CDR1 is MNHEY and CDR2 is SMNVEV (reference sequence). CDR3 coding DNA: TGTGCCAGCAGTTTATCCCCGGGAGTGGGCACAGATACGCAGTATTTT. Protein sequence: CASSLSPGVGTDTQYF.

The chain carries TRBV28 and TRBJ2-7, with D perhaps matching TRBD2 (5 bases). The germline V gene encodes CDR1 MDHEN and CDR2 SYDVKM. V was pared by 6 bases and J by 5 bases, with 23 bases between. CDR3 size: 16 residues. This chain's CDR3 is CASSPVFIQDGDEQYF. The CDR3 region has the DNA TGTGCCAGCAGCCCCGTCTTCATCCAGGACGGGGACGAGCAGTACTTC.

V gene TRBV6-6 combines with J gene TRBJ2-1; 7 nucleotides align to TRBD2. The CDR3 contains 14 residues. Germline V gene lookup returns CDR1 MNHNY and CDR2 SVGAGI (reference sequence). The V gene end was trimmed by 6 bases and the J gene end by 6 bases; junction bases not matched to a gene: 8. This chain's CDR3 is CASSLWGGGNEQFF. CDR3 DNA: TGTGCCAGCAGCCTTTGGGGCGGGGGCAATGAGCAGTTCTTC.

The J gene is TRBJ1-2, the V gene TRBV5-6, with D hard to call. Germline-derived CDR1 and CDR2 are SGHDT and YYEEEE. V was clipped by 6 bases and J by 5 bases, with 14 bases between them. CDR3 size: 13 residues. CDR3 region: CASIMSLEYGYTF. The CDR3 DNA reads TGTGCCAGCATAATGAGTTTGGAGTATGGCTACACCTTC. Together with reference TRBV5-6 and TRBJ1-2, the CDR3 gives the full variable domain: DAGVTQSPTHLIKTRGQQVTLRCSPKSGHDTVSWYQQALGQGPQFIFQYYEEEERQRGNFPDRFSGHQFPNYSSELNVNALLLGDSALYLCASIMSLEYGYTFGSGTRLTVV.

This chain joins TRBV7-9 and TRBJ1-1, with TRBD1 as a possible D gene (6 bases). CDR1 and CDR2 (germline): SEHNR, FQNEAQ (reference sequence). Trimming took off 1 base at V and 1 base at J, with 13 bases between the two ends. The CDR3 runs 16 residues. The CDR3 loop reads CASSLGVTGPNTEAFF. The CDR3 DNA follows: TGTGCCAGCAGCTTAGGAGTGACAGGCCCGAACACTGAAGCTTTCTTT.

The V gene is TRBV6-6, the J gene TRBJ2-1, with D perhaps given as TRBD1 or TRBD2 (5 bases each). The CDR3 is 13 residues long. The V gene lost 8 bases and the J gene lost 7 bases, with 15 bases spanning the gap. Germline lookup yields CDR1 MNHNY and CDR2 SVGAGI (reference sequence). The CDR3 sequence is CASCWDGINEQFF. Written as DNA, the CDR3 is TGTGCCAGCTGTTGGGACGGGATAAATGAGCAGTTCTTC.

The V gene is TRBV27, the J gene TRBJ1-5; D is perhaps TRBD1 (6 bases). The V gene's germline CDR1 is MNHEY and CDR2 SMNVEV (reference sequence). Between the trimmed V and J ends, which lost 2 bases and 0 bases, there was a span of 11 bases. The CDR3 is made up of 16 amino acids. CDR3 DNA sequence: TGTGCCAGCAGTTTAGTAGGGGGGTATAGCAATCAGCCCCAGCATTTT. It translates to CASSLVGGYSNQPQHF.

The chain combines TRBV6-5 with TRBJ2-3, with a tentative D call TRBD2 (5 bases). V dropped 11 bases and J dropped 4 bases, with 19 bases sitting between them. The CDR3 length is 14 residues. Germline assignment: CDR1 MNHEY and CDR2 SVGAGI. The CDR3 region is CAQVGESPADTQYF. The CDR3 bases are TGTGCCCAGGTTGGGGAGTCGCCCGCAGATACGCAGTATTTT.

V gene TRBV7-2 combines with J gene TRBJ1-2; D might be TRBD1 (5 bases). CDR1 and CDR2 from the germline V gene are SGHTA and FQGNSA. The CDR3 length is 14 residues. The ends were cut back, 5 bases at V and 5 bases at J, with 15 bases in the middle. In DNA, the CDR3 is TGTGCCAGCAGCCCCCCGGGACGGATTTATGGCTACACCTTC. Amino acid sequence: CASSPPGRIYGYTF.

The DNA of the CDR3 is TGTGCCAGCAGCTACGGACAGTATGGTTCACCCCTCCACTTT. Its protein is CASSYGQYGSPLHF. The chain combines TRBV7-9 with TRBJ1-6; tentative D call: TRBD1 (6 bases). V was shortened by 4 bases and J by 9 bases, with 13 bases between the two germline ends. The CDR3 is 14 amino acids. Germline V gives CDR1 SEHNR, CDR2 FQNEAQ (reference sequence).

This chain links TRBV19 with TRBJ2-7, with 12 bases lining up with TRBD2. The germline gives CDR1 LNHDA, CDR2 SQIVND (reference sequence). V lost 5 bases to trimming and J lost 3 bases; unmatched junction nucleotides: 11. There are 17 residues in the CDR3. CDR3 sequence (DNA): TGTGCCAGTAGTCCCCACACGACTAGCGGGAGTGTCTACGAGCAGTACTTC. Translated: CASSPHTTSGSVYEQYF.

The chain links TRBV9 to TRBJ1-5, with 9 bases that match TRBD1. Germline V gives CDR1 SGDLS, CDR2 YYNGEE. The CDR3 consists of 15 residues. The J segment lost 3 bases and the V segment lost 4 bases, leaving 5 bases of the junction unmatched. The CDR3 sequence: CASSLTGGSNQPQHF. CDR3 DNA sequence: TGTGCCAGCAGCCTCACAGGGGGCTCCAATCAGCCCCAGCATTTT.